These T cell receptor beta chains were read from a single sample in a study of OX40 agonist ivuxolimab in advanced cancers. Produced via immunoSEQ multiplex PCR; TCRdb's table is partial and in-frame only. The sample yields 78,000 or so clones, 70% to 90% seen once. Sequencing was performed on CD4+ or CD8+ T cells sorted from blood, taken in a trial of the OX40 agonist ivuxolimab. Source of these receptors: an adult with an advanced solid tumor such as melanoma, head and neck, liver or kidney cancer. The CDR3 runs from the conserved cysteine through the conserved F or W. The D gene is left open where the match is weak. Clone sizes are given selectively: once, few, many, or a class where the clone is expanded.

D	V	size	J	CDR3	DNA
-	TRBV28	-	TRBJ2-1	CASSQTGGVYNEQFF	TGTGCCAGCAGCCAGACCGGTGGTGTCTACAATGAGCAGTTCTTC
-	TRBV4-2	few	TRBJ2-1	CASSSRTDGNEQFF	TGTGCCAGCAGCTCGAGGACGGACGGGAATGAGCAGTTCTTC
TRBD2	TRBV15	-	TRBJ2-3	CATSRDRASGTQYF	TGTGCCACCAGCAGAGATAGGGCTAGCGGTACGCAGTATTTT
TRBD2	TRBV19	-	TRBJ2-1	CASSIGLAERYKQVF	TGTGCCAGTAGTATTGGACTAGCGGAAAGATACAAGCAGGTCTTC
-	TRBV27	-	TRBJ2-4	CASSSPGLAKNIQYF	TGTGCCAGCAGTTCCCCAGGGCTAGCCAAAAACATTCAGTACTTC
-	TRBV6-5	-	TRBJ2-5	CASSYLGIQETQYF	TGTGCCAGCAGTTACCTAGGCATCCAAGAGACCCAGTACTTC
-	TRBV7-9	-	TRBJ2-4	CASSLRGAKNIQYF	TGTGCCAGCAGCTTGAGAGGGGCCAAAAACATTCAGTACTTC
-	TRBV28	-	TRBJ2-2	CASSFPEGTGELFF	TGTGCCAGCAGTTTCCCCGAAGGGACCGGGGAGCTGTTTTTT
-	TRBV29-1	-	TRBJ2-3	CSVSQGAGATDTQYF	TGCAGCGTTTCCCAGGGGGCGGGAGCTACAGATACGCAGTATTTT
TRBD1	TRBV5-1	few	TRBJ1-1	CATRQGAENTEAFF	TGCGCCACCAGACAGGGGGCGGAGAACACTGAAGCTTTCTTT
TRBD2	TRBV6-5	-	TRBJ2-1	CASSGLAYNEQFF	TGTGCCAGCAGCGGACTAGCCTACAATGAGCAGTTCTTC
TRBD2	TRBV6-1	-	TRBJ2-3	CASREASGRDPDTQYF	TGTGCCAGCAGGGAAGCTAGCGGGAGGGACCCAGATACGCAGTATTTT
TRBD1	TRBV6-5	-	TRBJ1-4	CASSYLGQTNEKLFF	TGTGCCAGCAGTTACCTGGGACAGACTAATGAAAAACTGTTTTTT
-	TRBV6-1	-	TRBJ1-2	CASSEAGGTGYGYTF	TGTGCCAGCAGTGAAGCAGGGGGAACGGGGTATGGCTACACCTTC
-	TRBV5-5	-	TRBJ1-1	CASSLTGNTEAFF	TGTGCCAGCAGCTTGACAGGGAACACTGAAGCTTTCTTT
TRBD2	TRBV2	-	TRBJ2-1	CASRGGYSYNEQFF	TGTGCCAGCAGGGGGGGGTATTCCTACAATGAGCAGTTCTTC
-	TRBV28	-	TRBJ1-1	CASSLRGGRNTEAFF	TGTGCCAGCAGTTTACGGGGCGGTAGGAACACTGAAGCTTTCTTT
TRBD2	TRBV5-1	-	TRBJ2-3	CASSPGLAPDTQYF	TGCGCCAGCAGCCCGGGACTAGCGCCAGATACGCAGTATTTT
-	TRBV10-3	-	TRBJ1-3	CAIRSSGNTIYF	TGTGCCATCAGATCCTCTGGAAACACCATATATTTT
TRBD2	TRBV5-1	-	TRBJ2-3	CASSLIGLAGTDTQYF	TGCGCCAGCAGCTTGATAGGCCTAGCGGGCACAGATACGCAGTATTTT
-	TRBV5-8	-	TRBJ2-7	CASSLRGSYEQYF	TGTGCCAGCAGCTTGAGGGGCTCCTACGAGCAGTACTTC
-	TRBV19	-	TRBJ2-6	CASRSKAMMSGANVLTF	TGTGCCAGTAGATCTAAGGCCATGATGTCTGGGGCCAACGTCCTGACTTTC
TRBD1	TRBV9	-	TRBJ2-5	CASSVADREIQETQYF	TGTGCCAGCAGCGTAGCTGACAGGGAAATCCAAGAGACCCAGTACTTC
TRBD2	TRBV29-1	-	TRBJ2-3	CSVEIQGLAGVDTQYF	TGCAGCGTTGAAATTCAGGGACTAGCGGGAGTAGATACGCAGTATTTT
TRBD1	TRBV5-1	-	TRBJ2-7	CASSPGQQPPGEQYF	TGCGCCAGCAGCCCGGGACAGCAACCCCCGGGGGAGCAGTACTTC
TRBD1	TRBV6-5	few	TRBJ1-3	CASSSQGVAGNTIYF	TGTGCCAGCAGTTCCCAGGGGGTCGCTGGAAACACCATATATTTT
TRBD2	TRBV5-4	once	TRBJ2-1	CASIGLAGANEQFF	TGTGCCAGTATCGGGCTAGCGGGAGCTAATGAGCAGTTCTTC
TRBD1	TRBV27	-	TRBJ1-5	CASSGQEELYSNQPQHF	TGTGCCAGCAGTGGACAGGAGGAACTATATAGCAATCAGCCCCAGCATTTT
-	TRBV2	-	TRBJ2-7	CASSPSPSYEQYF	TGTGCCAGCAGTCCCTCTCCTAGTTACGAGCAGTACTTC
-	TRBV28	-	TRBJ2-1	CASSLGDYNEQFF	TGTGCCAGCAGTTTAGGGGACTACAATGAGCAGTTCTTC
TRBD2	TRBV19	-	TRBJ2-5	CASRRRGGRSGETQYF	TGTGCCAGTAGGAGAAGGGGCGGGAGGTCCGGGGAGACCCAGTACTTC
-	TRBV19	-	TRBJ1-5	CASTTEGIRPQHF	TGTGCCAGTACCACCGAGGGAATCAGGCCCCAGCATTTT
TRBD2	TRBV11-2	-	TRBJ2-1	CASSWGGSLGEQFF	TGTGCCAGCAGCTGGGGGGGAAGCCTGGGAGAGCAGTTCTTC
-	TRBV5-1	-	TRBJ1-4	CASSFRGGEGEKLFF	TGCGCCAGCAGCTTCCGTGGGGGGGAAGGTGAAAAACTGTTTTTT
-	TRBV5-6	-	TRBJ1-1	CASSWGELDSTEAFF	TGTGCCAGCAGCTGGGGGGAGTTGGATAGTACTGAAGCTTTCTTT
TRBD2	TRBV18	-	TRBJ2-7	CASSPPLFGLAGNYEQYF	TGTGCCAGCTCACCACCACTCTTCGGACTAGCGGGTAACTACGAGCAGTACTTC
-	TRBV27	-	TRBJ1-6	CASSPIGGLTPLHF	TGTGCCAGCAGTCCCATAGGGGGGCTCACGCCCCTCCACTTT